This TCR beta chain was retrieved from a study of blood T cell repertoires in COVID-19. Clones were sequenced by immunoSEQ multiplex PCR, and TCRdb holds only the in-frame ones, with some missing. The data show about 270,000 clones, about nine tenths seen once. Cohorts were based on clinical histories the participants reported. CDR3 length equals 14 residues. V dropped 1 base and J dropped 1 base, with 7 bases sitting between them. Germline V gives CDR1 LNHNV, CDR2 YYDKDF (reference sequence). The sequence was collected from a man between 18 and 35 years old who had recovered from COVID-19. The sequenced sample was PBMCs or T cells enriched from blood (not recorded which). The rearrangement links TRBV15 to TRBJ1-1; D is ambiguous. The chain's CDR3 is CATSRVLANTEAFF. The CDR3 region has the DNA TGTGCCACCAGCAGAGTTTTAGCGAACACTGAAGCTTTCTTT.